Presented here are 11 T cell receptor beta chains from one specimen sequenced in a study of shared clonotypes between healthy human individuals. Libraries were prepared by immunoSEQ multiplex PCR; TCRdb keeps only in-frame clonotypes and omits some of them. Here the sample spans more than 450,000 clones, 60% to 85% being singletons. The sample consisted of PBMCs. The receptors were sampled from a woman in her thirties or forties in good health. Some clones in this sample may be carry-over from other donors' samples.

The chain carries TRBV27 and TRBJ2-2; 13 nucleotides match TRBD2. Germline CDR1 MNHEY, CDR2 SMNVEV (reference sequence). The CDR3 has 17 amino acids. V lost 0 bases to trimming and J lost 5 bases; unmatched junction nucleotides: 3. The DNA of the CDR3 is TGTGCCAGCAGTTTATCTGGACTAGCGGGAGCAACCGGGGAGCTGTTTTTT. This gives the protein CASSLSGLAGATGELFF.

The genes are TRBV5-1 and TRBJ1-1; the match to TRBD1 covers 10 bases. The CDR3 sequence is 12 residues long. Per the germline V gene, CDR1 is SGHRS and CDR2 is YFSETQ. Trimming at V came to 5 bases and at J to 10 bases, leaving 5 bases not matched to a gene. CDR3 nucleotide sequence: TGCGCCAGCAGTAGTAGGACAGGGGGAGCTTTCTTT. This translates into CASSSRTGGAFF.

This chain joins TRBV18 and TRBJ1-5; no reliable D call. From germline, CDR1 is KGHSH and CDR2 LQKENI. Trimming left V 2 bases short and J 5 bases short, with 10 bases between. The CDR3 has 14 amino acids. CDR3 amino acids: CASSPSGDYQPQHF. The CDR3 DNA reads as TGTGCCAGCTCACCATCGGGTGACTATCAGCCCCAGCATTTT.

The V gene is TRBV4-2, the J gene TRBJ1-2; D gene unclear. Trimming left V 8 bases short and J 2 bases short, with 6 bases between. The CDR3 covers 11 residues. Germline V gene lookup returns CDR1 LGHNA and CDR2 YNFKEQ. The chain's CDR3 is CASSQNYGYTF. CDR3 sequence (DNA): TGTGCCAGCTCACAGAACTATGGCTACACCTTC.

The chain couples TRBV5-1 to TRBJ2-3; D is uncertain. In germline, CDR1 is SGHRS, CDR2 YFSETQ. This CDR3 contains 14 residues. The germline V and J ends were trimmed by 4 bases and 3 bases, with 12 bases remaining between them. DNA for the CDR3: TGCGCCAGCAGCCCTGGGTACGGGACAGATACGCAGTATTTT. As protein: CASSPGYGTDTQYF.

In this sample, this clone turned up once. The chain combines TRBV5-4 with TRBJ2-2; a possible D gene is TRBD1 (5 bases). Looked up from germline, CDR1 is SGHNT and CDR2 is YYREEE (reference sequence). This CDR3 region has 14 residues. Deletions cut 4 bases from V and 4 bases from J, with 11 bases between. CDR3 sequence reads: CASSVDSPTGELFF. In nucleotides, the CDR3 is TGTGCCAGCAGCGTAGACAGCCCCACCGGGGAGCTGTTTTTT.

This sequence joins TRBV5-4 and TRBJ1-2; TRBD1 aligns across 7 bases. The CDR3 sequence is 16 residues long. V dropped 1 base and J dropped 2; count of bases not matched to a gene: 8. CDR1 SGHNT and CDR2 YYREEE come from the germline V gene (reference sequence). The CDR3 DNA reads TGTGCCAGCAGCTTGTCACAGGGGAGGGGGAACTATGGCTACACCTTC. It translates to CASSLSQGRGNYGYTF.

The chain links TRBV6-6 to TRBJ2-5; 9 nucleotides match TRBD2. V shed 5 bases and J 5 bases; nucleotides not matched to a gene: 6. This CDR3 is 14 amino acids long. CDR1 MNHNY and CDR2 SVGAGI come from the germline V gene (reference sequence). The CDR3 nucleotides read TGTGCCAGCAGTAAGGGACTAGCCGGCGAGACCCAGTACTTC. Translated, it gives CASSKGLAGETQYF.

This clone was detected ten times or more. The rearrangement links TRBV7-9 to TRBJ2-3, with a weak D call TRBD1 (5 bases). Germline assignment: CDR1 SEHNR and CDR2 FQNEAQ (reference sequence). CDR3 length: 12 amino acids. V lost 5 bases to trimming and J lost 11 bases, with 14 bases between them. The CDR3 is CASSPQGTGQYF. DNA for the CDR3: TGTGCCAGCAGCCCTCAGGGAACTGGGCAGTATTTT.

The rearrangement links TRBV5-4 to TRBJ2-7, with 10 bases aligning to TRBD2. Germline V CDR1 and CDR2: SGHNT, YYREEE (reference sequence). The CDR3 is made up of 15 amino acids. V dropped 4 bases and J dropped 2; count of bases not matched to a gene: 6. CDR3 region: CASSPPSGSTYEQYF. CDR3 bases: TGTGCCAGCAGCCCACCTAGCGGGAGTACCTACGAGCAGTACTTC. The entire variable domain, with the rest obtained from reference TRBV5-4 and TRBJ2-7, is as follows: ETGVTQSPTHLIKTRGQQVTLRCSSQSGHNTVSWYQQALGQGPQFIFQYYREEENGRGNFPPRFSGLQFPNYSSELNVNALELDDSALYLCASSPPSGSTYEQYFGPGTRLTVT.

The J gene is TRBJ2-1, the V gene TRBV5-4, with 7 positions matching TRBD1. Germline V lookup: CDR1 SGHNT, CDR2 YYREEE (reference sequence). The CDR3 spans 13 residues. V was pared by 3 bases and J by 10 bases, with 7 bases of the junction left unmatched. The CDR3: CASSSFDREEQFF. For the CDR3, the DNA is TGTGCCAGCAGCTCATTCGACAGGGAAGAGCAGTTCTTC.